These T cell receptor beta chains were read from a single sample in a study of tumor and adjacent non-tumor tissue in lung cancer. TCRdb re-analysed the multiplex PCR reads in MiXCR, keeping a single row per CDR3 protein. Here the sample spans around 86,000 distinct CDR3 sequences, around 70% being singletons. Sequenced sample: lung tumor tissue. These receptors originate from a woman aged 35 to 49 with non-small cell lung cancer. Both conserved end residues are part of each CDR3. Each record gives: J gene, clone size, V gene, CDR3 length, D gene, CDR3 DNA, CDR3 protein. A D gene is named only where the DNA matches it firmly. Expanded clones are given a class, and other clones once, few, many or no size at all.

J: TRBJ2-7; size: -; V: TRBV11-3; length: 14; D: -; DNA: TGTGCCAGCAACCCCGTACAGGGTTCCTACGAGCAGTATTTC; CDR3: CASNPVQGSYEQYF
J: TRBJ2-7; size: -; V: TRBV6-2/TRBV6-3; length: 16; D: -; DNA: TGCGCCAGCAGATACTCGTCAGGGTTTATGAGTGGCGAGCGGTACTTC; CDR3: CASRYSSGFMSGERYF
J: TRBJ2-7; size: -; V: TRBV11-2; length: 15; D: -; DNA: TGTGCCAGTAGCTTAGATGCCCAGAGGTCCTGCGAGCAGTACTTC; CDR3: CASSLDAQRSCEQYF
J: TRBJ1-1; size: -; V: TRBV12-3/TRBV12-4; length: 14; D: -; DNA: TGTGCCAACAGCCGCCACGGGAAAAACACTGAAGCTTTCTTT; CDR3: CANSRHGKNTEAFF
J: TRBJ2-1; size: -; V: TRBV6-2/TRBV6-3; length: 16; D: TRBD2; DNA: TGCGCCAGCAGGTCACATCGGGGGGGCTCCTACAATGAGCAGTTCTTC; CDR3: CASRSHRGGSYNEQFF
J: TRBJ2-2; size: -; V: TRBV6-1; length: 15; D: -; DNA: TGTGCCAGCAGTGAACGGACAGTCAACACCGGGGGGCTGTTTTTT; CDR3: CASSERTVNTGGLFF
J: TRBJ2-7; size: -; V: TRBV6-2/TRBV6-3; length: 15; D: TRBD2; DNA: TGTGCCAGCACCGACGGGGGACTAGCGGGAAACGAGCAGTACTTC; CDR3: CASTDGGLAGNEQYF
J: TRBJ2-3; size: many; V: TRBV5-1; length: 15; D: -; DNA: TGCGCCAGCAGCCCTAGACCCGACAGCTTGGATACGCAGTATTTT; CDR3: CASSPRPDSLDTQYF
J: TRBJ2-3; size: -; V: TRBV6-6; length: 17; D: TRBD2; DNA: TGTACCAGCAGAACCGGGACTAGCGGGGTGGGCACAGACACGCAGTATTTT; CDR3: CTSRTGTSGVGTDTQYF
J: TRBJ2-3; size: -; V: TRBV4-1; length: 14; D: -; DNA: TGTGCCAGCACGTCCCCGGGGGCTACAAATACACAGTATTTT; CDR3: CASTSPGATNTQYF
J: TRBJ2-5; size: -; V: TRBV7-2; length: 18; D: TRBD2; DNA: TGTGCCAGCAGCCTCGGGGCACTAGCGGGAGGTCTTTGGGAGACCCAGTACTTC; CDR3: CASSLGALAGGLWETQYF
J: TRBJ2-7; size: -; V: TRBV11-2; length: 16; D: -; DNA: TGTATCAGCAGCCCCCTCGGTGGGCAGGGGTACTACGAACAGTACTTC; CDR3: CISSPLGGQGYYEQYF
J: TRBJ2-2; size: -; V: TRBV4-1; length: 18; D: TRBD1; DNA: TGCGCCAGCACCCCCGGCCCGTTAGACAGGGAAGGGTTCGGGGAACTGTTTTTT; CDR3: CASTPGPLDREGFGELFF
J: TRBJ2-3; size: -; V: TRBV2; length: 22; D: -; DNA: TGTGCCAGCAGTGATGTTCTCGCTGTCCGCGGACACAACGGATGTGTGACAGATACGCAGTATTTT; CDR3: CASSDVLAVRGHNGCVTDTQYF
J: TRBJ1-2; size: -; V: TRBV7-8; length: 13; D: -; DNA: TGTGCCAGCAGCCGTGACAGGAGCTATGGCCACACCTTC; CDR3: CASSRDRSYGHTF
J: TRBJ1-2; size: -; V: TRBV6-5; length: 14; D: -; DNA: TGTGCCAGCTGCCGCCCGGGGTTTGGGGGCGGTTACACCTTC; CDR3: CASCRPGFGGGYTF
J: TRBJ2-1; size: -; V: TRBV7-8; length: 13; D: TRBD1; DNA: TGTGCCAGCAGTCAAGGACAGGGGGGAGAGCAGTTCTTC; CDR3: CASSQGQGGEQFF
J: TRBJ1-1; size: -; V: TRBV6-6; length: 15; D: TRBD1; DNA: TGTGCCAGCAGTTACGGTGGACAGGGGGACACTGAAGCTTCCTTT; CDR3: CASSYGGQGDTEASF
J: TRBJ2-3; size: once; V: TRBV12-5; length: 15; D: -; DNA: TGTGCTAGTGGTTTCCTTCAGCCGGGCACAGATGCGCAGTATTTC; CDR3: CASGFLQPGTDAQYF
J: TRBJ1-5; size: -; V: TRBV11-1; length: 16; D: -; DNA: TGTGCTAGTAGCTGCTACCAGGTAGGGTGCAATCAGCCCCAGCATTTT; CDR3: CASSCYQVGCNQPQHF
J: TRBJ2-6; size: -; V: TRBV20-1; length: 17; D: TRBD1; DNA: TGCAGTGTCCCCGGGACAGGATCGGTTTCTAGGGCCAACGTCCTGACTTTC; CDR3: CSVPGTGSVSRANVLTF
J: TRBJ2-2; size: -; V: TRBV29-1; length: 15; D: -; DNA: TGCAGGACCAAGATACAGGGGGGGTCCACCAGGGAGCTGTTTTTT; CDR3: CRTKIQGGSTRELFF
J: TRBJ2-7; size: -; V: TRBV20-1; length: 17; D: -; DNA: TGCAGTGCTAGACCGTTACTCGGACGCACATCTTCCTACAGGCAGTACTTC; CDR3: CSARPLLGRTSSYRQYF